This T cell receptor (beta chain) stems from a study of graft-versus-host responses after intestinal transplantation. Sequencing was performed with immunoSEQ multiplex PCR; in TCRdb, only in-frame clones are kept and a portion is missing. This table holds around 25,000 clones, roughly 94% found once. The V end lost 3 bases, the J end lost 10 bases, and 15 bases lay between the germline ends. CDR1 and CDR2 from the germline V gene are SGHTA and FQGNSA. The length of the CDR3 is 14 residues. This chain links TRBV7-2 with TRBJ1-4; D perhaps matches TRBD1 (5 bases). The TCR was taken from a human patient who received an intestinal transplant, so some T cells may come from the graft donor. This specimen was PBMCs, taken 156 days after intestinal transplant. CDR3 nucleotides: TGTGCCAGCAGCTTCAATTACGTCGGGGCAAAACTGTTTTTT. Its protein product is CASSFNYVGAKLFF.